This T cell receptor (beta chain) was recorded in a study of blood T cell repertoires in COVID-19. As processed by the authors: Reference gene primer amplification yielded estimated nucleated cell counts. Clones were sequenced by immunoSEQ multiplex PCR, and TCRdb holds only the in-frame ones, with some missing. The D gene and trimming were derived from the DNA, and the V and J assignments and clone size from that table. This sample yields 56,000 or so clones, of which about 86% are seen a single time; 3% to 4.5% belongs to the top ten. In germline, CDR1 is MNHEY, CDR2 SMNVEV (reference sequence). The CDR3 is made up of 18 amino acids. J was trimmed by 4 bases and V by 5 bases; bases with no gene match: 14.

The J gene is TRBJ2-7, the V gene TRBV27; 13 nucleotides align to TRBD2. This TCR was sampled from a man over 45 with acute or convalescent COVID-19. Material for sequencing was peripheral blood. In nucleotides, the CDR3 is TGTGCCAGCAGTGGATCACTAGCGGGAGGGCCAGTCGGTTACGAGCAGTACTTC. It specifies CASSGSLAGGPVGYEQYF.